This T cell receptor beta chain was sequenced for a study of cytomegalovirus exposure and HLA in healthy donors. Losses at the gene ends were 2 bases for V and 2 bases for J; bases not matched to a gene: 1. CDR1 is SGHRS, CDR2 YFSETQ, per germline. This CDR3 spans 15 amino acids. Some clones are missing from TCRdb's copy, which holds only in-frame ones; the method was immunoSEQ multiplex PCR. The sample has 50,000 or so clones; around 94% are singletons. V is TRBV5-1 and J is TRBJ2-2, with 9 bases matching TRBD1. The sequence derives from a man younger than 35 in good health and CMV-seronegative. Sequenced input: PBMCs. The CDR3 coding sequence is TGCGCCAGCAGCTTTACAGGGGGCAACACCGGGGAGCTGTTTTTT. It is translated as CASSFTGGNTGELFF.